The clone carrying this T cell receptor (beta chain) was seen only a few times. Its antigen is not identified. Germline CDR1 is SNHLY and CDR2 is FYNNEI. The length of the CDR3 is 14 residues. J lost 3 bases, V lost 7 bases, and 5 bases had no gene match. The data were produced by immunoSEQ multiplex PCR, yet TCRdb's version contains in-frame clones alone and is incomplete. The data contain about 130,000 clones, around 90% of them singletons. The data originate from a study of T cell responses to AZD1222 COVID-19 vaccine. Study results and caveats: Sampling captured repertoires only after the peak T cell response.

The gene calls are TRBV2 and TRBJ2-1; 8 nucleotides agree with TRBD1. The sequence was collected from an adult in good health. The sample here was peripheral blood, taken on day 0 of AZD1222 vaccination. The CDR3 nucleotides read TGTGCCAGCACCCGGGACAGGCACTACAATGAGCAGTTCTTC. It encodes CASTRDRHYNEQFF.